The 19 T cell receptor beta chains below were found in one sample sequenced in a study of T cell changes during pregnancy in multiple sclerosis. Assay used: immunoSEQ multiplex PCR; TCRdb lists only in-frame clones, some missing. The sample has some 49,000 clones; around 91% are singletons. The source material was peripheral blood, sampled after pregnancy. These receptor sequences come from a female donor in good health, enrolled as a control in a pregnancy study.

This chain links TRBV19 with TRBJ2-7; 9 nucleotides match TRBD2. Per the germline V gene, CDR1 is LNHDA and CDR2 is SQIVND (reference sequence). The CDR3 length is 15 residues. Trimming at V came to 8 bases and at J to 0 bases, leaving 8 bases not matched to a gene. CDR3 residues: CASRDLAGLSYEQYF. The CDR3 region has the DNA TGTGCCAGTCGAGATCTAGCGGGGCTCTCCTACGAGCAGTACTTC. Filled out from reference TRBV19 and TRBJ2-7, the complete variable domain reads DGGITQSPKYLFRKEGQNVTLSCEQNLNHDAMYWYRQDPGQGLRLIYYSQIVNDFQKGDIAEGYSVSREKKESFPLTVTSAQKNPTAFYLCASRDLAGLSYEQYFGPGTRLTVT.

The genes are TRBV19 and TRBJ2-7; no definite D call. The germline CDR1 and CDR2 sequences are LNHDA and SQIVND (reference sequence). The CDR3 covers 14 residues. V gave up 7 bases and J gave up 0 bases, with 13 bases separating them. This chain's CDR3 is CASTITVSSYEQYF. CDR3 in DNA: TGTGCCAGTACGATAACAGTATCCTCCTACGAGCAGTACTTC. The whole variable domain, remainder taken from reference TRBV19 and TRBJ2-7, is DGGITQSPKYLFRKEGQNVTLSCEQNLNHDAMYWYRQDPGQGLRLIYYSQIVNDFQKGDIAEGYSVSREKKESFPLTVTSAQKNPTAFYLCASTITVSSYEQYFGPGTRLTVT.

The gene calls are TRBV2 and TRBJ2-3, with TRBD1 matching 7 bases. The CDR3 length is 14 residues. V shed 6 bases, J shed 2 bases, and the junction held 5 bases outside the gene matches. The germline V gene encodes CDR1 SNHLY and CDR2 FYNNEI. This CDR3 reads CASSPTGVTDTQYF. CDR3 nucleotide sequence: TGTGCCAGCAGCCCTACAGGGGTCACAGATACGCAGTATTTT.

The chain employs TRBV11-1 and TRBJ1-2; D unresolved. The CDR3 is 13 residues long. The V end lost 0 bases, the J end lost 6 bases, and 8 bases lay between the germline ends. The germline V gene has CDR1 SGHAT and CDR2 FQDESV (reference sequence). The CDR3 here is CASSLAAGNGYTF. DNA for the CDR3: TGTGCCAGCAGCTTAGCCGCGGGGAATGGCTACACCTTC.

The chain recombines TRBV5-4 with TRBJ1-3, with D maybe TRBD1 (5 bases). Germline V CDR1 and CDR2: SGHNT, YYREEE (reference sequence). The CDR3 runs to 14 residues. The V end was cut by 4 bases, the J end by 0 bases, with 8 bases between. The CDR3 nucleotides are TGTGCCAGCAGCAGGGGTACCTCTGGAAACACCATATATTTT. Translated: CASSRGTSGNTIYF.

This clone was seen more than once but under ten times. The chain carries TRBV5-1 and TRBJ1-2; D remains unclear. V lost 4 bases and J 8 bases, leaving 15 bases between the germline ends. There are 13 residues in the CDR3. Germline CDR1 SGHRS, CDR2 YFSETQ. Here the CDR3 reads CASSPAGTYGYTF. DNA for the CDR3: TGCGCCAGCAGCCCGGCAGGTACTTACGGCTACACCTTC.

V is TRBV5-1 and J is TRBJ1-6; tentatively, D is TRBD1 (5 bases). Looked up from germline, CDR1 is SGHRS and CDR2 is YFSETQ. CDR3 size: 16 residues. The V gene lost 4 bases and the J gene lost 6 bases, with 17 bases spanning the gap. CDR3 nucleotide sequence: TGCGCCAGCAGCGGAGGCGGGGGATTAATTAATTCACCCCTCCACTTT. Its translation is CASSGGGGLINSPLHF.

This chain connects TRBV6-4 to TRBJ2-3; D may be TRBD2 (6 bases). The CDR3 spans 14 residues. Trimming stripped 4 bases from V and 2 bases from J, with 10 bases between. The germline gives CDR1 MRHNA, CDR2 SNTAGT. This chain's CDR3 is CASSAGRDTDTQYF. CDR3 coding DNA: TGTGCCAGCAGTGCCGGGAGAGACACAGATACGCAGTATTTT.

The V gene is TRBV18, the J gene TRBJ2-7; a weak D match, TRBD2 (6 bases). The CDR3 has 13 residues. The germline gives CDR1 KGHSH, CDR2 LQKENI. Trimming removed 3 bases from V and 3 bases from J, with 9 bases in between. The DNA for the CDR3 is TGTGCCAGCTCACCCCCCGGGAGCTACGAGCAGTACTTC. Translation: CASSPPGSYEQYF.

The chain employs TRBV5-1 and TRBJ2-1; TRBD2 matches 10 bases. CDR3 length equals 15 residues. Germline CDR1 SGHRS, CDR2 YFSETQ. The trim removed 0 bases at V and 7 bases at J, leaving 4 bases unmatched. CDR3 sequence (DNA): TGCGCCAGCAGCTTGGCAGCGGGAGGGCCTAATGAGCAGTTCTTC. It is translated as CASSLAAGGPNEQFF.

V gene TRBV29-1 combines with J gene TRBJ1-3, with D possibly being TRBD1 (5 bases). The ends were cut back, 3 bases at V and 4 bases at J, with 7 bases in the middle. The germline V gene encodes CDR1 SQVTM and CDR2 ANQGSEA. CDR3 length equals 12 residues. The CDR3 region has the DNA TGCAGCGTTGACACAGGAGGAAACACCATATATTTT. Translating it yields CSVDTGGNTIYF.

This clone rates as medium-sized. The chain has TRBV6-1 and TRBJ2-7, with 7 nucleotides matching TRBD1. CDR3 length equals 15 residues. V was clipped by 1 base and J by 3 bases; unmatched bases: 6. The germline V gene encodes CDR1 MNHNS and CDR2 SASEGT. CDR3 sequence: CASSEEGASSYEQYF. DNA for the CDR3: TGTGCCAGCAGTGAAGAGGGGGCGTCGAGCTACGAGCAGTACTTC.

This clone was found once. The chain recombines TRBV30 with TRBJ2-7; 9 bases match TRBD1. The CDR3 has 13 amino acids. The trim removed 1 base at V and 3 bases at J, leaving 1 base unmatched. In germline, CDR1 is GTSNPN, CDR2 SVGIG (reference sequence). CDR3 DNA: TGTGCCTGGAGTGAGACAGGGGGCTACGAGCAGTACTTC. Residues: CAWSETGGYEQYF.

The V and J genes are TRBV19 and TRBJ1-2; possibly TRBD1 for D (5 bases). Trimming stripped 7 bases from V and 3 bases from J, with 21 bases between. Germline CDR1 is LNHDA and CDR2 is SQIVND (reference sequence). CDR3 length: 16 residues. CDR3 sequence: CASKPELGQSDYGYTF. The CDR3 coding sequence is TGTGCCAGTAAACCCGAGCTTGGACAATCTGACTATGGCTACACCTTC.

The V call is TRBV18, the J call TRBJ1-5; TRBD1 matches at 7 bases. The CDR3 extends over 15 amino acids. Germline V gene lookup returns CDR1 KGHSH and CDR2 LQKENI. The ends lost 0 bases at V and 3 bases at J; junction bases unmatched: 2. CDR3 amino acids: CASSPPGQINQPQHF. The CDR3 nucleotides read TGTGCCAGCTCACCACCGGGACAGATCAATCAGCCCCAGCATTTT.

V and J are TRBV5-3 and TRBJ2-7; 8 nucleotides match TRBD1. TRBV5-3 is marked as an open reading frame, function uncertain. J gave up 5 bases and V 4 bases, and 8 bases lay outside the gene matches. The CDR3 covers 14 residues. The CDR3 coding sequence is TGTGCCAGAAGCGGGGGGACAGGCCTCCACGAGCAGTACTTC. This gives the protein CARSGGTGLHEQYF.

This chain uses TRBV29-1 with TRBJ1-1; no clear D. Germline values: CDR1 SQVTM, CDR2 ANQGSEA. The CDR3 spans 13 residues. V shed 2 bases and J shed 4 bases, with 11 bases lying between them. The CDR3 DNA reads TGCAGCGTTGAACTTATGGCAGGCACTGAAGCTTTCTTT. This codes for CSVELMAGTEAFF. Combining the CDR3 with reference TRBV29-1 and TRBJ1-1 gives the whole variable domain SAVISQKPSRDICQRGTSLTIQCQVDSQVTMMFWYRQQPGQSLTLIATANQGSEATYESGFVIDKFPISRPNLTFSTLTVSNMSPEDSSIYLCSVELMAGTEAFFGQGTRLTVV.

The J gene is TRBJ1-1, the V gene TRBV27; tentative D call: TRBD1 (5 bases). The V and J ends lost 2 bases and 4 bases respectively, with 11 bases between them. The germline CDR1 and CDR2 sequences are MNHEY and SMNVEV (reference sequence). CDR3 length: 14 residues. The CDR3 reads CASSLGGVPTEAFF. CDR3 nucleotides: TGTGCCAGCAGTTTAGGAGGGGTCCCCACTGAAGCTTTCTTT.

V usage is TRBV6-1 and J usage is TRBJ1-3; TRBD1 might be the D (5 bases). The CDR3 loop spans 15 amino acids. V shed 3 bases and J shed 0 bases, with 9 bases lying between them. Germline V gene lookup returns CDR1 MNHNS and CDR2 SASEGT. CDR3 DNA: TGTGCCAGCAGTGACAGCGACAGCTCTGGAAACACCATATATTTT. This translates into CASSDSDSSGNTIYF.